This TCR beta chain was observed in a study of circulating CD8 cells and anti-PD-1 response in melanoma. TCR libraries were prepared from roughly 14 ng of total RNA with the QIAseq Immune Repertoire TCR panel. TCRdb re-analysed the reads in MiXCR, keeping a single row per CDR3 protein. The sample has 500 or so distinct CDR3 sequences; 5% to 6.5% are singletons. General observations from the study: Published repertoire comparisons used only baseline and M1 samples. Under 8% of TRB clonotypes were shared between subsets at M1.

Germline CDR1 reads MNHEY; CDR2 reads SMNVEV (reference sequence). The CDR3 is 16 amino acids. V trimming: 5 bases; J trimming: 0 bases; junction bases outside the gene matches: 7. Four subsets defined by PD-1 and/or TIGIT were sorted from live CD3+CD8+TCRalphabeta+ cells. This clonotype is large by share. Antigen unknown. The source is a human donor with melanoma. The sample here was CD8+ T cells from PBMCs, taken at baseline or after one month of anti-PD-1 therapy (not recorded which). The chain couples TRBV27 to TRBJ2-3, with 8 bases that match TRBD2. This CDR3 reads CASSPGGGPSTDTQYF. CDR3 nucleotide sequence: TGTGCCAGCAGTCCCGGGGGGGGCCCAAGCACAGATACGCAGTATTTT.